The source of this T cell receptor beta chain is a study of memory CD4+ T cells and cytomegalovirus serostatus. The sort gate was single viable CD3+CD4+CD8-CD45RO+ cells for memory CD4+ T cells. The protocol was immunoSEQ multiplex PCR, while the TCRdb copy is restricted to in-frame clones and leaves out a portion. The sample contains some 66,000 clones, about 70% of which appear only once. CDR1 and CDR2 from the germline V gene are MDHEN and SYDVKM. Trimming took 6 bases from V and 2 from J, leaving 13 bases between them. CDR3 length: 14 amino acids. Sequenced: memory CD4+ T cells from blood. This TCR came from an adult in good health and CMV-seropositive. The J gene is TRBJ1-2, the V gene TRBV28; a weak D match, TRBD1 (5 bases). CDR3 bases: TGTGCCAGCAGACTCAGTGGGGGGAACTATGGCTACACCTTC. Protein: CASRLSGGNYGYTF.